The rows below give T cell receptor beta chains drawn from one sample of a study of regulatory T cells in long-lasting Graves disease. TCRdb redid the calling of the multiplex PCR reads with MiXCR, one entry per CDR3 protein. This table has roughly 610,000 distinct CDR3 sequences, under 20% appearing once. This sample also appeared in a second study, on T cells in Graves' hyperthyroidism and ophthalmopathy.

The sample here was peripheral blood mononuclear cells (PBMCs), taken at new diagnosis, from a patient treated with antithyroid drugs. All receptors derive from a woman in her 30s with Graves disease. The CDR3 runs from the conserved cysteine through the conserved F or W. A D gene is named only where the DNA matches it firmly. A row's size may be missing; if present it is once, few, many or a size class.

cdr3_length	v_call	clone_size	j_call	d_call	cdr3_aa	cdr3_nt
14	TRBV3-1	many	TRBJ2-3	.	CASSLLEGVDTQYF	TGTGCCAGCAGCCTACTGGAGGGTGTAGATACGCAGTATTTT
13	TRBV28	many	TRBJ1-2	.	CASSYHQVYGYTF	TGTGCCAGCAGTTATCACCAGGTCTATGGCTACACCTTC
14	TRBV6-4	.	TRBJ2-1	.	CASSDLGEPNEQFF	TGTGCCAGCAGTGACTTGGGGGAGCCCAATGAGCAGTTCTTC
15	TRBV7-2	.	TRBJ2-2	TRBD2	CASSPLAGGPGELFF	TGTGCCAGCAGCCCCCTAGCGGGAGGGCCCGGGGAGCTGTTTTTT
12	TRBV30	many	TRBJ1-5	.	CAWGDSGQPQHF	TGTGCCTGGGGGGATTCGGGACAGCCCCAGCATTTT
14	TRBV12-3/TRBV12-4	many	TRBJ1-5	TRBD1	CASSSEGARQPQHF	TGTGCCAGCAGTTCGGAGGGGGCCCGTCAGCCCCAGCATTTT
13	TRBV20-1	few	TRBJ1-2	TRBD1	CSATGQGMRGYTF	TGCAGTGCTACTGGACAGGGAATGAGAGGCTACACCTTC
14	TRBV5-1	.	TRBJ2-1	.	CASSLLALPNEQFF	TGCGCCAGCAGCTTGCTAGCTCTACCAAATGAGCAGTTCTTC
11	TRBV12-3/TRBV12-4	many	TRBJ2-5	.	CASSLKGTQYF	TGTGCCAGCAGTTTAAAGGGGACCCAGTACTTC
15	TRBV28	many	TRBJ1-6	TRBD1	CASTPDRAPNSPLHF	TGTGCCAGCACACCGGACAGGGCCCCTAATTCACCCCTCCACTTT
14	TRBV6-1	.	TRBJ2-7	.	CATHRTGWNNEQYF	TGTGCCACCCACCGTACGGGATGGAATAACGAGCAGTACTTC
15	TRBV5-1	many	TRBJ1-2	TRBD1	CASSLTGQGPGGYTF	TGCGCCAGCAGCCTGACGGGACAGGGGCCTGGCGGCTACACCTTC
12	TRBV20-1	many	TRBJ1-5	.	CSAGRTGQPQHF	TGCAGTGCTGGACGGACCGGTCAGCCCCAGCATTTT
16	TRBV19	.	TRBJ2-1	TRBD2	CASSIAGTSLYNEQFF	TGTGCCAGTAGTATAGCCGGGACTAGTCTCTACAATGAGCAGTTCTTC
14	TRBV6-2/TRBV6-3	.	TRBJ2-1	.	CAICRDFSYNEQFF	TGTGCCATTTGCCGGGACTTCTCCTACAATGAGCAGTTCTTC
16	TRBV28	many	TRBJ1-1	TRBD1	CASSWASTGVYTEAFF	TGTGCCAGCAGCTGGGCGTCGACAGGGGTTTATACTGAAGCTTTCTTT
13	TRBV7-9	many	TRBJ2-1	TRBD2	CASSLLAGNEQFF	TGTGCCAGCAGCTTACTAGCGGGAAATGAGCAGTTCTTC
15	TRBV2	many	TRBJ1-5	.	CASSPVLYSNQPQHF	TGTGCCAGCAGCCCTGTACTTTATAGCAATCAGCCCCAGCATTTT
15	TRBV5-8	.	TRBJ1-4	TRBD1	CASSPGTGGWEKLFF	TGTGCCAGCAGCCCCGGAACAGGGGGCTGGGAAAAACTGTTTTTT
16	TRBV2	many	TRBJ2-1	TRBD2	CASSYGSGRSYNEQFF	TGTGCCAGCAGTTACGGTAGCGGGAGGTCCTACAATGAGCAGTTCTTC
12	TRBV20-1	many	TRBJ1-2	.	CSAGTGSYGYTF	TGCAGTGCAGGGACGGGGAGCTATGGCTACACCTTC
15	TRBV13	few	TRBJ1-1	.	CASSLYSAVNTEAFF	TGTGCCAGCAGCTTATATTCAGCGGTGAACACTGAAGCTTTCTTT
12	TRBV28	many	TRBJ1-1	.	CANSGMNTEAFF	TGTGCCAACAGCGGGATGAACACTGAAGCTTTCTTT
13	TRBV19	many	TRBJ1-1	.	CASSMIMNTEAFF	TGTGCCAGTAGTATGATCATGAACACTGAAGCTTTCTTT
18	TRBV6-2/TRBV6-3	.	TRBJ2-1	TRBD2	CASSPYGTSGFSYNEQFF	TGTGCCAGCAGCCCCTACGGGACTAGCGGTTTTTCCTACAATGAGCAGTTCTTC
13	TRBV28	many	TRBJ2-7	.	CASSLYPAYEQYF	TGTGCCAGCAGTTTATACCCGGCCTACGAGCAGTACTTC